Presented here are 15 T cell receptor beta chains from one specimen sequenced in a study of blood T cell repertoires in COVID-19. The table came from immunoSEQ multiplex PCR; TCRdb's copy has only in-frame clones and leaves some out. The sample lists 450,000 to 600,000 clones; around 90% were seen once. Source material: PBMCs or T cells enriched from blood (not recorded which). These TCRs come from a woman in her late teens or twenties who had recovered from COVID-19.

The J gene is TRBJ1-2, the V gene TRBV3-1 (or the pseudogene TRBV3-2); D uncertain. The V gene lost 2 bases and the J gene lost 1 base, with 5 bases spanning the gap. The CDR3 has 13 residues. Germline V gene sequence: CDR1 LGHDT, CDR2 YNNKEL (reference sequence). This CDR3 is CASSQRGNYGYTF. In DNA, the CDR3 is TGTGCCAGCAGCCAACGAGGTAACTATGGCTACACCTTC.

The CDR3, as DNA: TGTGCCAGCAGCCTAGGAGCCGGAAACACCATATATTTT. This codes for CASSLGAGNTIYF. The V call is TRBV11-3, the J call TRBJ1-3; no clear D. This CDR3 spans 13 amino acids. Looked up from germline, CDR1 is SGHNT and CDR2 is YENEEA. The V end lost 5 bases, the J end lost 4 bases, and 9 bases lay between the germline ends.

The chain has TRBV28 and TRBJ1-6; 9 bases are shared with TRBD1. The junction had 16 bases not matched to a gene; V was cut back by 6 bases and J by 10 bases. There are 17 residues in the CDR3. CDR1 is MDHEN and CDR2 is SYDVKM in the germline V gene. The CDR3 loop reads CASSPRTGVNFGSPLHF. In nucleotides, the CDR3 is TGTGCCAGCAGCCCTAGGACAGGGGTAAACTTCGGGTCACCCCTCCACTTT.

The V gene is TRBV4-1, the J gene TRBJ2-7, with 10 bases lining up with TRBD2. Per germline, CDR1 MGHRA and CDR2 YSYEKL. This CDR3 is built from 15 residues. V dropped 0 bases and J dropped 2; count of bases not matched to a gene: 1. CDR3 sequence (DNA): TGCGCCAGCAGCCAAGAGAGCGGGGGGGCCTACGAGCAGTACTTC. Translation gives CASSQESGGAYEQYF.

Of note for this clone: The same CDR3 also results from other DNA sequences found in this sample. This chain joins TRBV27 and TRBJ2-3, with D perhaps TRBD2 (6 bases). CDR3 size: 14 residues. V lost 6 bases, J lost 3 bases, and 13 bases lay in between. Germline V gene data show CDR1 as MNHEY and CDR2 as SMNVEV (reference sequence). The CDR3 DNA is TGTGCCAGCAGCCGGGGGTTGGGAACAGATACGCAGTATTTT. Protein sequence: CASSRGLGTDTQYF.

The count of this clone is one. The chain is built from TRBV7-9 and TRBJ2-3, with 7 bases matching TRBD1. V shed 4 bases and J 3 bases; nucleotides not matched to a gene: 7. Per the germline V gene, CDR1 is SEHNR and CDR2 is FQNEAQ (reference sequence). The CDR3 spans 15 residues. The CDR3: CASSSLTGSTDTQYF. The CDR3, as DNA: TGTGCCAGCAGCTCATTGACAGGGTCAACAGATACGCAGTATTTT. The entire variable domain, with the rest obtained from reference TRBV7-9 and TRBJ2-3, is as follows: DTGVSQNPRHKITKRGQNVTFRCDPISEHNRLYWYRQTLGQGPEFLTYFQNEAQLEKSRLLSDRFSAERPKGSFSTLEIQRTEQGDSAMYLCASSSLTGSTDTQYFGPGTRLTVL.

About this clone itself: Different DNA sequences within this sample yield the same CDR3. The DNA of the CDR3 is TGTGCCAGCAGTCCCGACAGGGGTGCCAACTATGGCTACACCTTC. Protein product: CASSPDRGANYGYTF. V gene TRBV6-5 combines with J gene TRBJ1-2, with 8 nucleotides matching TRBD1. The CDR3 contains 15 residues. Trimming cost V 5 bases and J 2 bases; bases outside gene matches: 7. Per germline, CDR1 MNHEY and CDR2 SVGAGI.

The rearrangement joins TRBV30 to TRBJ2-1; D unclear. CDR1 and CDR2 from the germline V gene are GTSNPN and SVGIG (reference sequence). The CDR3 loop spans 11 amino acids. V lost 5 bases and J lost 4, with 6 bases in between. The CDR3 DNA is TGTGCCTGGGACTCTTACAATGAGCAGTTCTTC. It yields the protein CAWDSYNEQFF. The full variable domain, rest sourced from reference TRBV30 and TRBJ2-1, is SQTIHQWPATLVQPVGSPLSLECTVEGTSNPNLYWYRQAAGRGLQLLFYSVGIGQISSEVPQNLSASRPQDRQFILSSKKLLLSDSGFYLCAWDSYNEQFFGPGTRLTVL.

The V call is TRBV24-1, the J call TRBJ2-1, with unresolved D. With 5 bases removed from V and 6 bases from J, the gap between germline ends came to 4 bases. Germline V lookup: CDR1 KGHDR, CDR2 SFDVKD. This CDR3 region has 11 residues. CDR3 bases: TGTGCCACCAGTGTCGTCAATGAGCAGTTCTTC. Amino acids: CATSVVNEQFF.

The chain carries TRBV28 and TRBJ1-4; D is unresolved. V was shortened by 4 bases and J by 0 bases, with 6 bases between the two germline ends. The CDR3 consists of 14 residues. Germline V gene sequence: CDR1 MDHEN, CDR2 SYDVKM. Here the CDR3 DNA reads TGTGCCAGCAGTTATGCAGCAACTAATGAAAAACTGTTTTTT. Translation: CASSYAATNEKLFF.

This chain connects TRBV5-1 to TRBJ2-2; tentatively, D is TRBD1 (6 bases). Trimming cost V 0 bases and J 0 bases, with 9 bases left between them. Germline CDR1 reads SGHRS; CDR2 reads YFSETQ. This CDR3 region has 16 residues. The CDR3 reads CASSLGTGTNTGELFF. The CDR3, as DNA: TGCGCCAGCAGCTTGGGAACAGGGACGAACACCGGGGAGCTGTTTTTT.

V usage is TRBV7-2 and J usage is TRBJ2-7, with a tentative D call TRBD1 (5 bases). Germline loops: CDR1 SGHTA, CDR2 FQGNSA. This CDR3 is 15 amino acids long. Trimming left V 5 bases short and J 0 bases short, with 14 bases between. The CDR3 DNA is TGTGCCAGCAGCCGCAGGGTGGAGAGCTCCTACGAGCAGTACTTC. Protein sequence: CASSRRVESSYEQYF.

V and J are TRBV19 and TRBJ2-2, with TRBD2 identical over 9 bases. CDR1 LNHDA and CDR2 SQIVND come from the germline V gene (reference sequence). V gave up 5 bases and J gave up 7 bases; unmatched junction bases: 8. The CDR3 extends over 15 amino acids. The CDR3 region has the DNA TGTGCCAGTAGTCCGGCGGGGGGGCCGCACGGGGAGCTGTTTTTT. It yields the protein CASSPAGGPHGELFF.

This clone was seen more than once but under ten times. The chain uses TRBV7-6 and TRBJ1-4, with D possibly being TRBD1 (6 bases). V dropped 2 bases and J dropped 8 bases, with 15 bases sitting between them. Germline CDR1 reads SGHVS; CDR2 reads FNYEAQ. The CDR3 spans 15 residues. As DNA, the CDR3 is TGTGCCAGCAGCTTACAGGGGCCCCTCAGGGAAAAACTGTTTTTT. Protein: CASSLQGPLREKLFF.

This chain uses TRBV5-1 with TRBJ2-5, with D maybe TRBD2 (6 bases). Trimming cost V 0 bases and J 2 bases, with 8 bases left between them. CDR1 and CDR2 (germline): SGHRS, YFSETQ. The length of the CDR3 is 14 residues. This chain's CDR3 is CASSLGGAQETQYF. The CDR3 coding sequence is TGCGCCAGCAGCTTGGGCGGGGCTCAAGAGACCCAGTACTTC. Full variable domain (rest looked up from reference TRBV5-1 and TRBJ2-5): KAGVTQTPRYLIKTRGQQVTLSCSPISGHRSVSWYQQTPGQGLQFLFEYFSETQRNKGNFPGRFSGRQFSNSRSEMNVSTLELGDSALYLCASSLGGAQETQYFGPGTRLLVL.